These 32 T cell receptor beta chains were sequenced from one sample in a study of response to subunit inactivated influenza vaccine (dated by TCRdb to the late 2010s). Libraries were built with RT-PCR. Sequencing relied on an Illumina HiSeq 2500. Through fastp at Q25 and MiXCR, TCRdb rebuilt clones from the public reads, retaining in-frame beta chains. Rows are combined by CDR3 protein, so each entry shows the most common genes and DNA. In all, the sample holds around 480,000 distinct CDR3 sequences, and 10% to 11% of those were seen once. The top ten clones comprise about 12% of the sample. Sample time point, as interpreted from the label and publication: 45 days after influenza vaccine administration. The sample in question was PBMCs from blood, obtained 40 to 50 days after vaccination. The receptors were gathered from a man in his fifties who received an inactivated influenza vaccine. Donor details come from another sample of the same person, matched by shared clones.

V gene TRBV4-2 combines with J gene TRBJ1-2; D may be TRBD1 (5 bases). CDR3 size: 16 residues. V was shortened by 1 base and J by 1 base, with 13 bases between the two germline ends. Germline CDR1 is LGHNA and CDR2 is YNFKEQ. The CDR3 DNA is TGTGCCAGCAGCCAAGGGGGACTGGGAGTTAACTATGGCTACACCTTC. Encoded protein: CASSQGGLGVNYGYTF.

This clonotype was recorded at least ten times. The chain carries TRBV6-2 or TRBV6-3 and TRBJ2-2; TRBD2 matches at 7 bases. The CDR3 consists of 18 residues. Germline values: CDR1 MNHEY, CDR2 SVGEGT. Germline trimming cut 2 bases from V and 4 bases from J; bases unmatched to any gene: 13. The CDR3 DNA sequence: TGTGCCAGCAGTTACGACCTGGGCCTAGCGGAGTTCACCGGGGAGCTGTTTTTT. The encoded protein is CASSYDLGLAEFTGELFF.

This clonotype was counted ten times or more. The rearrangement uses TRBV10-2 and TRBJ1-5; no firm D call. Germline V lookup: CDR1 WSHSY, CDR2 SAAADI. The CDR3 consists of 13 residues. The V and J ends lost 4 bases and 4 bases respectively, with 8 bases between them. The CDR3 region is CASSGWGNQPQHF. CDR3 in DNA: TGCGCCAGCAGTGGATGGGGAAATCAGCCCCAGCATTTT.

This clonotype was recorded at least ten times. The chain links TRBV5-1 to TRBJ1-4; tentative D call: TRBD1 (6 bases). Trimming shortened V by 3 bases and J by 5 bases, and 17 bases separated the two germline ends. Germline assignment: CDR1 SGHRS and CDR2 YFSETQ. The CDR3 is 16 amino acids. CDR3 coding DNA: TGCGCCAGCAGCTCCGAGCCTGGGACACAGAATGAAAAACTGTTTTTT. It translates to CASSSEPGTQNEKLFF.

This clonotype occurred many times. The gene calls are TRBV15 and TRBJ2-5, with D perhaps matching TRBD1 (6 bases). The germline V gene has CDR1 LNHNV and CDR2 YYDKDF (reference sequence). This CDR3 has 12 amino acids. V dropped 4 bases and J dropped 4 bases, with 7 bases sitting between them. Written as DNA, the CDR3 is TGTGCCACCAGCACGACAGGAGAGACCCAGTACTTC. Translation gives CATSTTGETQYF.

This clonotype was seen a few times. The chain recombines TRBV6-5 with TRBJ1-4; 8 bases are a match to TRBD1. Germline CDR1 and CDR2: MNHEY and SVGAGI. V lost 2 bases and J lost 5; bases outside the gene matches: 7. The CDR3 length is 16 residues. Here the CDR3 DNA reads TGTGCCAGCAGTTACCTGGGGACAGGTAAAAATGAAAAACTGTTTTTT. Its protein is CASSYLGTGKNEKLFF.

The CDR3 sequence: CSASALAYREHNQPQHF. DNA of the CDR3: TGCAGTGCTAGCGCGTTGGCCTACAGGGAACACAATCAGCCCCAGCATTTT. The rearrangement joins TRBV20-1 to TRBJ1-5; TRBD1 might be the D (6 bases). Germline CDR1 DFQATT, CDR2 SNEGSKA (reference sequence). The ends were cut back, 3 bases at V and 3 bases at J, with 21 bases in the middle. This CDR3 contains 17 residues.

The V gene is TRBV20-1, the J gene TRBJ2-4; TRBD1 matches 7 bases. Germline loops: CDR1 DFQATT, CDR2 SNEGSKA (reference sequence). The trim removed 2 bases at V and 3 bases at J, leaving 1 base unmatched. This CDR3 spans 13 amino acids. As DNA, the CDR3 is TGCAGTGCTAGAAGACAGGGCAAAAACATTCAGTACTTC. As protein: CSARRQGKNIQYF.

The chain recombines TRBV11-2 with TRBJ2-3; D remains ambiguous. This CDR3 comprises 14 residues. Trimming removed 0 bases at V and 4 bases at J, with 8 bases between. CDR1 and CDR2 from the germline V gene are SGHAT and FQNNGV. The CDR3: CASSLDNPADTQYF. For the CDR3, the DNA is TGTGCCAGCAGCTTAGATAATCCGGCAGATACGCAGTATTTT.

V and J are TRBV20-1 and TRBJ2-1; 8 bases fit TRBD2. This CDR3 is 14 amino acids long. The germline V gene encodes CDR1 DFQATT and CDR2 SNEGSKA (reference sequence). Trimming took 3 bases from V and 5 from J; bases not matched to a gene: 6. Written as DNA, the CDR3 is TGCAGTGCTAGCGAAGCGGGGGTACACAATGAGCAGTTCTTC. This translates into CSASEAGVHNEQFF.

This clonotype occurred many times. CDR3 DNA sequence: TGTGCCACCCTGCTGATCCGGTCCTCCTACGAGCAGTACTTC. Translating gives CATLLIRSSYEQYF. This chain links TRBV6-1 with TRBJ2-7, with unresolved D. This CDR3 has 14 residues. The germline CDR1 and CDR2 sequences are MNHNS and SASEGT. The V end was cut by 10 bases, the J end by 0 bases, with 16 bases between.

The chain couples TRBV6-1 to TRBJ1-4, with no clear D. Germline V lookup: CDR1 MNHNS, CDR2 SASEGT. This CDR3 comprises 17 residues. The V end lost 1 base, the J end lost 8 bases, and 20 bases lay between the germline ends. The CDR3 coding sequence is TGTGCCAGCAGTGAAGTCTTGGACGTGGCATTGGAAGAAAAACTGTTTTTT. It encodes CASSEVLDVALEEKLFF.

This clonotype occurred many times. The chain recombines TRBV20-1 with TRBJ2-7; D remains ambiguous. Trimming shortened V by 0 bases and J by 3 bases, and 15 bases separated the two germline ends. Germline CDR1 reads DFQATT; CDR2 reads SNEGSKA (reference sequence). CDR3 length: 15 residues. The CDR3 region is CSARDNTDNFYEQYF. In DNA form, the CDR3 reads TGCAGTGCTAGAGATAACACGGATAACTTCTACGAGCAGTACTTC.

This clonotype occurred a few times. This may arise from a read error, as a much more abundant clone is one base away. The V call is TRBV27, the J call TRBJ2-7; 9 bases map to TRBD2. Germline assignment: CDR1 MNHEY and CDR2 SMNVEV (reference sequence). The CDR3 is 13 amino acids. V lost 6 bases and J lost 5; bases outside the gene matches: 5. The CDR3 nucleotides are TGTGCCAGCAGCCCCGGGACTAGCCACGAGCAGTACTTC. Its protein is CASSPGTSHEQYF.

In its sample, this clonotype was seen a few times. V usage is TRBV6-5 and J usage is TRBJ2-7, with 12 bases lining up with TRBD2. The CDR3 loop spans 16 amino acids. Trimming cost V 0 bases and J 3 bases; bases outside gene matches: 3. In germline, CDR1 is MNHEY, CDR2 SVGAGI. The CDR3 DNA reads TGTGCCAGCAGTTACTCTTGGACTAGCGGGATCTACGAGCAGTACTTC. Amino acids: CASSYSWTSGIYEQYF.

This clonotype has just a few counts. The chain has TRBV7-3 and TRBJ2-1, with a tentative D call TRBD2 (5 bases). From germline, CDR1 is SGHTA and CDR2 FQGTGA. V was pared by 0 bases and J by 8 bases, with 8 bases between. CDR3 length: 13 residues. As DNA, the CDR3 is TGTGCCAGCAGCTTAACGGACGGGGATGAGCAGTTCTTC. This codes for CASSLTDGDEQFF.

The J gene is TRBJ1-1, the V gene TRBV21-1. TRBV21-1 is flagged as a pseudogene. The CDR3 runs to 13 residues. The CDR3 loop reads CASSNPNNTEAFF. For the CDR3, the DNA is TGTGCCAGCAGCAACCCAAATAACACTGAAGCTTTCTTT.

The genes are TRBV7-9 and TRBJ2-5, with a tentative D call TRBD1 (6 bases). The CDR3 consists of 14 residues. CDR1 is SEHNR, CDR2 FQNEAQ, per germline (reference sequence). V lost 1 base and J lost 7, with 13 bases in between. The CDR3 DNA reads as TGTGCCAGCAGCTTAGAAGGCAAAGGGGGGACCCAGTACTTC. Protein sequence: CASSLEGKGGTQYF.

The rearrangement uses TRBV4-3 and TRBJ2-2, with D tentatively TRBD1 (5 bases). CDR1 and CDR2 from the germline V gene are LGHNA and YSLEER. V gave up 0 bases and J gave up 8 bases, with 16 bases separating them. The CDR3 runs to 16 residues. The CDR3 loop is CASSQDSRSGLGELFF. CDR3 sequence (DNA): TGCGCCAGCAGCCAAGATTCAAGGTCAGGGCTAGGGGAGCTGTTTTTT.

The chain links TRBV15 to TRBJ1-2; D ambiguous. The V end was cut by 2 bases, the J end by 1 base, with 17 bases between. CDR1 and CDR2 (germline): LNHNV, YYDKDF (reference sequence). There are 17 residues in the CDR3. The CDR3 is CATSRPALRKFNYGYTF. For the CDR3, the DNA is TGTGCCACCAGCAGACCCGCCCTACGGAAGTTTAACTATGGCTACACCTTC.

This clonotype was recorded at least ten times. V is TRBV12-3 or TRBV12-4 and J is TRBJ1-6; D is unclear. V gave up 1 base and J gave up 9 bases, with 7 bases separating them. CDR3 size: 13 residues. CDR3 loop: CASSLGVGSPLHF. The CDR3 DNA reads as TGTGCCAGCAGTTTAGGGGTGGGTTCACCCCTCCACTTT.

This clonotype was counted ten times or more. V gene TRBV7-9 combines with J gene TRBJ2-5; tentative D call: TRBD2 (5 bases). The germline V gene encodes CDR1 SEHNR and CDR2 FQNEAQ (reference sequence). The V and J ends lost 5 bases and 3 bases respectively, with 16 bases between them. The CDR3 is made up of 15 amino acids. CDR3 nucleotide sequence: TGTGCCAGCAGCCTCTCACGGGGTCAGAAAGAGACCCAGTACTTC. Translated: CASSLSRGQKETQYF.

J is TRBJ2-7 and V is TRBV27; D is uncertain. V lost 8 bases and J lost 4, with 9 bases in between. Germline V gene lookup returns CDR1 MNHEY and CDR2 SMNVEV (reference sequence). The CDR3 has 11 residues. CDR3 bases: TGTGCCAGCGGCGTACTTTACGAGCAGTACTTC. It yields the protein CASGVLYEQYF.

The rearrangement uses TRBV20-1 and TRBJ2-1, with 11 bases aligning to TRBD2. Germline CDR1 reads DFQATT; CDR2 reads SNEGSKA (reference sequence). Trimming at V came to 3 bases and at J to 7 bases, leaving 5 bases not matched to a gene. The CDR3 has 14 amino acids. The CDR3 DNA reads as TGCAGTGCTAGCCTTAGCGGGGGGGCAAATGAGCAGTTCTTC. This encodes CSASLSGGANEQFF.

The sample holds a few counts of this clonotype. The gene calls are TRBV10-3 and TRBJ2-7; 8 bases are shared with TRBD1. V shed 10 bases and J 6 bases; nucleotides not matched to a gene: 5. Germline lookup yields CDR1 ENHRY and CDR2 SYGVKD. The CDR3 runs to 11 residues. The CDR3 loop reads CATGQGSEQYF. The DNA for the CDR3 is TGTGCCACCGGACAGGGAAGCGAGCAGTACTTC.

This clonotype was counted at least ten times. V and J are TRBV7-2 and TRBJ2-5; D is ambiguous. Germline V gives CDR1 SGHTA, CDR2 FQGNSA. Deletions cut 0 bases from V and 4 bases from J, with 6 bases between. There are 13 residues in the CDR3. The CDR3 sequence is CASSLAVGETQYF. In DNA form, the CDR3 reads TGTGCCAGCAGCTTAGCAGTGGGAGAGACCCAGTACTTC.

The CDR3 reads CASSQGQGFTNYGYTF. Here the CDR3 DNA reads TGCGCCAGCAGCCAAGGACAGGGGTTTACCAACTATGGCTACACCTTC. This chain links TRBV4-3 with TRBJ1-2; the match to TRBD1 covers 8 bases. The CDR3 is made up of 16 amino acids. CDR1 is LGHNA, CDR2 YSLEER, per germline. V shed 1 base, J shed 2 bases, and the junction held 6 bases outside the gene matches.

Only a few counts were recorded for this clonotype. This sequence joins TRBV11-2 and TRBJ2-1; D might be TRBD2 (5 bases). The germline gives CDR1 SGHAT, CDR2 FQNNGV. Between the trimmed V and J ends, which lost 2 bases and 5 bases, there was a span of 13 bases. This CDR3 has 15 residues. In DNA, the CDR3 is TGTGCCAGCAGCTTATCTCGCGCCGGGAACAATGAGCAGTTCTTC. Translating gives CASSLSRAGNNEQFF.

There are many counts of this clonotype. The genes are TRBV4-2 and TRBJ1-2; D gene unclear. This CDR3 has 14 amino acids. The germline V and J ends were trimmed by 0 bases and 4 bases, with 9 bases remaining between them. Germline CDR1 LGHNA, CDR2 YNFKEQ. The CDR3 coding sequence is TGTGCCAGCAGCCAAGACGGAGGATTCTATGGCTACACCTTC. It yields the protein CASSQDGGFYGYTF.

This clonotype has just a few counts. This chain connects TRBV6-5 to TRBJ2-7, with 10 bases aligning to TRBD1. Looked up from germline, CDR1 is MNHEY and CDR2 is SVGAGI. This CDR3 comprises 14 residues. With V trimmed by 5 bases and J by 3 bases, 4 bases remained unmatched. CDR3 nucleotide sequence: TGTGCCAGCAGTCACAGGGACAGGGGCTACGAGCAGTACTTC. Residues: CASSHRDRGYEQYF.

The sample holds many counts of this clonotype. J is TRBJ2-7 and V is TRBV7-2; 12 bases fit TRBD2. The germline V gene has CDR1 SGHTA and CDR2 FQGNSA. The junction had 6 bases not matched to a gene; V was cut back by 6 bases and J by 3 bases. This CDR3 contains 15 residues. This CDR3 is CASSPTSGSLYEQYF. The CDR3 DNA reads TGTGCCAGCAGTCCGACTAGCGGGAGCCTCTACGAGCAGTACTTC.

This clonotype was counted at least ten times. The J gene is TRBJ2-2, the V gene TRBV5-1; no firm D call. This CDR3 spans 13 amino acids. Germline lookup yields CDR1 SGHRS and CDR2 YFSETQ. Trimming removed 0 bases from V and 4 bases from J, with 4 bases in between. CDR3 region: CASSLALTGELFF. The CDR3 DNA reads TGCGCCAGCAGCTTGGCCCTCACCGGGGAGCTGTTTTTT.